A single TCR beta chain is shown here with its context. This clonotype was seen a few times. The antigen it recognizes is unknown. Qualities for individual bases were not recorded, and no much larger clone is one base off. The data derive from a study of post-analysis software for immune sequencing data (dated by TCRdb to 2015 to 2017). Describing the broader study: Relapsing-remitting, secondary progressive and progressive-relapsing multiple sclerosis were recorded as disease courses, and subtype annotation was lacking for some patients. Patient repertoires were compared against about a dozen previously published healthy control repertoires from donors aged 6 to 25 years. A subset of samples was prepared in parallel using single-end sample barcoding, then pooled and co-amplified after Illumina adapter ligation. On the study overall, not on this receptor specifically: The control group was slightly older than the multiple sclerosis patient group. Several TRBV segments, including TRBV5-6, TRBV5-1 and TRBV20-1, were significantly more frequent in patients than controls. When samples were clustered directly using the F measure, samples prepared in the same batch co-clustered strongly, which prompted a batch-effect correction. Normalized Chao1 diversity was significantly lower in multiple sclerosis patients than controls, suggesting substantial peripheral T-cell clonal expansion.

To demonstrate the VDJtools post-analysis software, the study profiled TCR beta repertoires from the peripheral blood of 13 young patients with multiple sclerosis. The multiple sclerosis patients were children and adolescents between about 6 and 16 years of age. The library was generated by PCR. Sequencing used an Illumina HiSeq 2500. To reduce PCR and sequencing biases, unique molecular identifiers were built into the TCR beta cDNA libraries. Per 1 to 10 million input T cells, approximately 500,000 cDNA molecules were obtained, such that each molecule approximated one T cell. The patient libraries were prepared and sequenced with the same protocol used for the earlier healthy control dataset. Samples belonging to the same batch were prepared together, multiplexed and sequenced on a shared HiSeq lane. As for the authors' bioinformatics: Raw barcoded reads were processed with MIGEC, discarding single-read molecular identifier groups before consensus assembly and CDR3 extraction. Clonotype tables were post-analysed with VDJtools, and diversity was normalized by down-sampling all datasets to the smallest sample size. To correct batch-related cross-sample contamination, repertoire overlap clustering matched CDR3 amino acid sequences but not nucleotide sequences. TCRdb trimmed the raw reads at Q25, called clones with MiXCR and kept productive beta chains. Every entry covers one CDR3 protein and lists the most common genes and DNA from its rows. The V and J calls, along with clone size, are taken from TCRdb and not from the paper's own processing. The sample has a few hundred thousand distinct CDR3 sequences on record, 35% to 45% of them singletons. The ten largest clones take up under 9% of the sample.

From its cysteine to its phenylalanine, the CDR3 spans 12 amino acids. Only the CDR3 region is kept as DNA, spanning 36 bases read in frame from base 1. For CDR1 and CDR2, the germline V gene lists MNHEY and SVGAGI. For this chain, trimming is 6 bases at the V end and 6 bases at the J end, and the number of junction bases without a gene match is 4. The receptor comes from a girl aged 2-10 years with multiple sclerosis. The sample comprised blood. The rearrangement joined TRBV6-5 to TRBJ1-1; 7 middle bases align to TRBD1. Here the CDR3 is given as CASRTTGSEAFF. The base sequence is TGTGCCAGCAGAACGACAGGGTCTGAAGCTTTCTTT.